This T cell receptor beta chain appears in the sequencing data of a study of T cell repertoires in cytomegalovirus infection. General study results and limits: Within the response measured ex vivo, HLA-C-restricted CMV-specific TCR beta clonotypes were dominant.

Remarks on this clonotype: Its specificity is unknown.

One entry per CDR3 protein results from TCRdb running MiXCR on the reads. This sample yields approximately 750,000 distinct CDR3 sequences, of which roughly 35% are seen a single time; under 3% belongs to the top ten. CDR1 is LNHDA and CDR2 is SQIVND in the germline V gene (reference sequence). This CDR3 contains 17 residues. V gave up 6 bases and J gave up 4 bases, with 24 bases separating them. This TCR derives from a human donor in good health (CMV status not recorded). Some clones in this sample may be carry-over from other donors' samples. The chain is built from TRBV19 and TRBJ1-2, with TRBD1 as a possible D gene (5 bases). The material sequenced was PBMCs. CDR3 DNA sequence: TGTGCCAGTAGCCCCGCGCGTAGGGGCCACCCCCCCTATGGCTACACCTTC. Its translation: CASSPARRGHPPYGYTF.